The T cell receptor (beta chain) under discussion was sequenced for a study of T cells after yellow fever vaccination. About the research overall: SMART-Seq v4 Ultra Low Input handled preparation of low-cell-number fractions.

TCRdb analysed the 5' RACE reads with MiXCR anew, one entry per CDR3 protein. The sample shows 46,000 or so distinct CDR3 sequences, more than 6% of them seen only once. This clonotype was recorded many times. V shed 4 bases and J 3 bases; nucleotides not matched to a gene: 14. Germline CDR1 DFQATT, CDR2 SNEGSKA (reference sequence). CDR3 length: 17 amino acids. Regarding the study as a whole: Nearly all vaccine-responding clonotypes were undetectable in sorted memory subsets on day 0.

This TCR derives from a man younger than 40 who received the YFV17D yellow fever vaccine. The sequencing here drew on PBMCs, either bulk or a sorted T-cell subset (CD4+, CD8+, memory, or dextramer-sorted; not recorded which), taken 45 days after the yellow fever booster vaccination. The chain joins TRBV20-1 to TRBJ2-7; 11 bases align to TRBD2. CDR3: CSANRPTIAGGDYEQYF. CDR3 coding DNA: TGCAGTGCTAACCGACCAACAATAGCGGGAGGGGACTACGAGCAGTACTTC.